This paragraph covers one T cell receptor beta chain sequence. Its antigen remains unidentified. There are no base qualities to consult, and no much larger clone falls within one base. The data originate from a study of T cell responses to AZD1222 COVID-19 vaccine (dated by TCRdb to the early 2020s). Regarding the study in general: AZD1222 recipients given second doses at about 4 weeks or at about 12 weeks were pooled, since spike-specific TCR depth and breadth were not found to differ between the two schedules. TCR sequencing covered roughly 230 trial participants: about 210 given two doses of AZD1222 and approximately 25 given two doses of MenACWY control vaccine. Trial participants were enrolled into age subgroups of 18-55, 56-69 and 70-plus years, which contained about 160, 30 and 59 TCR-sequenced participants, respectively.

The CDR3 regions of human TCRbeta chains were analyzed by immunosequencing. On the study's bioinformatics: TCRs in the repertoires were matched against a reference library of SARS-CoV-2-specific TCRs that had been generated with the MIRA antigen-specificity platform. Breadth was defined as the fraction of unique TCRs that were SARS-CoV-2-associated, and depth was defined as the fraction of total T cells that were SARS-CoV-2-associated. Using the MIRA data, every spike-specific TCR was mapped to the spike region that the TCR reacted to and assigned to either a CD4 or a CD8 class. Log10-transformed breadth and depth values were compared by one-way ANOVA with Sidak's multiple comparisons tests. TCRdb retrieved this table from immuneACCESS and kept in-frame rearrangements only. Not all clones are present; in checked studies, unresolved V genes account for under half, and no reason is known for the remainder. D and trimming were read from the DNA, whereas the V and J calls and clone size are those reported in that table. This sample is represented by 95,000 to 150,000 clones; around nine tenths of them were singletons. The leading ten clones occupy approximately 1.3% of the sample.

Results the study describes overall, beyond this receptor: Epitopes outside the regions mutated in the B.1.351 and B.1.1.7 variants were reportedly recognized by nearly half of the unique spike-specific TCRs. Spike-specific TCR breadth and depth rose significantly after two AZD1222 doses compared with day 0 and with MenACWY recipients. Because no day 14 peak-response samples were available, the repertoires could be characterized only after the peak T cell response. Vaccine-associated CD4 TCRs spanned the whole spike protein, with dominant responses in regions 160-218 and 743-854. Conclusions about previously exposed vaccinees were limited because only a handful of AZD1222 recipients were SARS-CoV-2 seropositive at baseline. In the small 56-69-year group, the increase in depth fell short of significance, most likely because of low power. Participants were mostly white British, with more females than males. The authors suggested clonal diversity may have been underestimated.

The meaning of the sample's time point label: baseline before first vaccination. The vaccinee samples were drawn from two UK trials, COV001 and COV002, one of which was a single-blind randomized controlled phase 2/3 trial testing AZD1222 (ChAdOx1 nCoV-19) in healthy adults. For TCRbeta chain sequencing, PBMC samples from trial participants were taken at day 0 and at day 28 after the second dose. This receptor was identified in an adult in good health. This specimen consisted of peripheral blood, obtained on day 0 of AZD1222 vaccination.

The CDR3 reads as follows: CSASESERGITDTQYF. The sequenced DNA: TGCAGTGCTAGTGAGTCGGAGCGGGGGATTACAGATACGCAGTATTTT. The rearranged segments are TRBV20-1 and TRBJ2-3, with 8 bases aligning to TRBD2. Including the terminal cysteine and phenylalanine, the CDR3 comprises 16 residues. The CDR3 DNA has 48 bases and is translated from base 1. Trimming takes 3 bases off V and 3 bases off J; junction bases not matched to a gene: 11. CDR1 and CDR2 (DFQATT, SNEGSKA) derive from the germline V gene (reference sequence).